This section outlines one T cell receptor (beta chain) sequence together with its context. The CDR3 extends over 13 amino acids. Germline CDR1 reads MNHEY; CDR2 reads SMNVEV (reference sequence). V lost 3 bases, J lost 7 bases, and 13 bases lay in between. Produced via immunoSEQ multiplex PCR; TCRdb's table is partial and in-frame only. The sample records approximately 640,000 clones, about 90% being singletons. These data belong to a study of shared clonotypes between healthy human individuals. This chain joins TRBV27 and TRBJ2-7; D is undetermined. The sample comprised memory CD8+ T cells from PBMCs. The subset was: CD45RO+ cells pooled with CCR7-negative TemRA cells. The sequence came from a young man in good health. Some clones in this sample may be carry-over from other donors' samples. CDR3 in DNA: TGTGCCAGCAGTTTTCGGTCGGCAGTTGAGCAGTACTTC. As protein: CASSFRSAVEQYF.